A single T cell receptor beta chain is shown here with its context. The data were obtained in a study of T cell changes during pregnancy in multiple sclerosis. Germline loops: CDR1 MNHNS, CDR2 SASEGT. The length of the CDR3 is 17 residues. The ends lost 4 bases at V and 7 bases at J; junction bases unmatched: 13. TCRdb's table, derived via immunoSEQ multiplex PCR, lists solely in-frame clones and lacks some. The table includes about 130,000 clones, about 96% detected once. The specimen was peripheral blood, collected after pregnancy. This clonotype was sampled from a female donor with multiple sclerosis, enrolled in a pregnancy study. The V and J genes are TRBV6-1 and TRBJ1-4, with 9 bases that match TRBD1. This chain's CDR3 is CASSADRGWKRIEKLFF. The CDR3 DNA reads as TGTGCCAGCAGTGCCGACAGGGGGTGGAAGAGGATTGAAAAACTGTTTTTT.